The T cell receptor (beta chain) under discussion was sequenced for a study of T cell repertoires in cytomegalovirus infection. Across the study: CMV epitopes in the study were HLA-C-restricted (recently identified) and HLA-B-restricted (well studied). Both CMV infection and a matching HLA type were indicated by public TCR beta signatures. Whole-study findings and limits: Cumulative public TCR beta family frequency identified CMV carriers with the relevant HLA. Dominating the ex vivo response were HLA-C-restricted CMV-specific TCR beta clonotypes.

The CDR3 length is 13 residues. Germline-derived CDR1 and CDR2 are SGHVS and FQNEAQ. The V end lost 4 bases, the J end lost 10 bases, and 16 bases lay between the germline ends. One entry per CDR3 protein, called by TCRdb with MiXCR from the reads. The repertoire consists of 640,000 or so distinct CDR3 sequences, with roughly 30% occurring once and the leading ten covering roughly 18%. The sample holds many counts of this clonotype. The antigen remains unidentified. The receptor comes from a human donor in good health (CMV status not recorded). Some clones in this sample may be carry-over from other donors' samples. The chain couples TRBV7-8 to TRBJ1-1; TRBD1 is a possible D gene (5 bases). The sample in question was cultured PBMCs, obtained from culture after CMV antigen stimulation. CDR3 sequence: CASSWGVGRRAFF. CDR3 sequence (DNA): TGTGCCAGCAGCTGGGGGGTAGGGCGACGAGCTTTCTTT.